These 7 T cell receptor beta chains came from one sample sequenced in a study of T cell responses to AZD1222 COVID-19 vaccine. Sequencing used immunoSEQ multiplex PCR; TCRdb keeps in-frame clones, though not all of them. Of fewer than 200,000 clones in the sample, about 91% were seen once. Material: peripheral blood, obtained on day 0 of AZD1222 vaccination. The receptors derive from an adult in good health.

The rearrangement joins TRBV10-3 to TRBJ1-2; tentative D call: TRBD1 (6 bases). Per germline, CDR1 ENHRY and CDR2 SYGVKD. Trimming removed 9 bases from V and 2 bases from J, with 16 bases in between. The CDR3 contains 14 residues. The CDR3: CAIRGGTDNYGYTF. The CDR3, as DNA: TGTGCCATTAGAGGGGGGACGGACAACTATGGCTACACCTTC.

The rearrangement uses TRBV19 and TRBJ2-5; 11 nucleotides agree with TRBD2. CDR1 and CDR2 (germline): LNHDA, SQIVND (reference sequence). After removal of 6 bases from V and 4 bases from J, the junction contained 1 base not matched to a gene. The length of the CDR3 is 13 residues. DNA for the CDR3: TGTGCCAGTAGACTAGCGGGAGCAGAGACCCAGTACTTC. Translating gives CASRLAGAETQYF.

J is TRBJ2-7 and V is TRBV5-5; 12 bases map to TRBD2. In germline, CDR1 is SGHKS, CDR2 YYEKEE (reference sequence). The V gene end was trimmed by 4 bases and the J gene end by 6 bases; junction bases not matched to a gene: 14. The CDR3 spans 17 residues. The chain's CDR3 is CASSATLAGGPTGEQYF. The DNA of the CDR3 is TGTGCCAGCAGCGCCACACTAGCGGGGGGCCCGACGGGCGAGCAGTACTTC.

The CDR3 here is CASSPTNPTSGGPHEQFF. The CDR3 region has the DNA TGTGCCAGCAGCCCCACTAACCCGACTAGCGGGGGCCCCCATGAGCAGTTCTTC. The V call is TRBV7-9, the J call TRBJ2-1; TRBD2 aligns across 12 bases. The CDR3 is 18 residues long. Germline V gives CDR1 SEHNR, CDR2 FQNEAQ (reference sequence). Trimming took 5 bases from V and 8 from J; bases not matched to a gene: 16.

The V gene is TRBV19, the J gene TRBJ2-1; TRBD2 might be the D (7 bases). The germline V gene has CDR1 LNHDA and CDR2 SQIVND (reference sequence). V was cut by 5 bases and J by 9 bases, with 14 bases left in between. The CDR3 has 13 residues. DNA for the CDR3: TGTGCCAGTAGTCTGGGGGGGCGGAGTGAGCAGTTCTTC. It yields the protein CASSLGGRSEQFF. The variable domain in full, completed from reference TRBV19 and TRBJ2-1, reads DGGITQSPKYLFRKEGQNVTLSCEQNLNHDAMYWYRQDPGQGLRLIYYSQIVNDFQKGDIAEGYSVSREKKESFPLTVTSAQKNPTAFYLCASSLGGRSEQFFGPGTRLTVL.

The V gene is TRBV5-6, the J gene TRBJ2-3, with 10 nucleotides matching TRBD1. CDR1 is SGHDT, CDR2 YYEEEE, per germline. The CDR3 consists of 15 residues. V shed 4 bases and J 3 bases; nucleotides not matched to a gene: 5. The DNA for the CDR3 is TGTGCCAGCAGCATGTGGGGACAGGGGACAGATACGCAGTATTTT. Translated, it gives CASSMWGQGTDTQYF.

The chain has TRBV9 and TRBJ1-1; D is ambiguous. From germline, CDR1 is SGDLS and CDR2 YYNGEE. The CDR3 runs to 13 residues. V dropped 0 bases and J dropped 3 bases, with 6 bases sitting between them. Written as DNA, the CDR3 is TGTGCCAGCAGCGTAGTCTATGACACTGAAGCTTTCTTT. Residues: CASSVVYDTEAFF.